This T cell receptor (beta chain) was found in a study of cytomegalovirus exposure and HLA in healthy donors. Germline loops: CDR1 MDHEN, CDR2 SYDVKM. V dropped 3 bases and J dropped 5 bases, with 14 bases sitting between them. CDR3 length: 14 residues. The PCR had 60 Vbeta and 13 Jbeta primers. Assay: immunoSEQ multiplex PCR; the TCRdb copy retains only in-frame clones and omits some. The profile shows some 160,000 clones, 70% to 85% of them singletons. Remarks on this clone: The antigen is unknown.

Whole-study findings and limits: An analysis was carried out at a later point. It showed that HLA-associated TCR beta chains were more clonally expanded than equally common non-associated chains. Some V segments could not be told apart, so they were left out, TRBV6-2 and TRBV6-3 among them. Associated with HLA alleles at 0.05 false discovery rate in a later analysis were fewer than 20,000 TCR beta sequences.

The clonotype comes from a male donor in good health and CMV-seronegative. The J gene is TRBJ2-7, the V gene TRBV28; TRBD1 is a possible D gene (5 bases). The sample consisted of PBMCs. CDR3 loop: CASSFIDPRDEQYF. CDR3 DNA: TGTGCCAGCAGTTTTATCGACCCCAGGGACGAGCAGTACTTC.